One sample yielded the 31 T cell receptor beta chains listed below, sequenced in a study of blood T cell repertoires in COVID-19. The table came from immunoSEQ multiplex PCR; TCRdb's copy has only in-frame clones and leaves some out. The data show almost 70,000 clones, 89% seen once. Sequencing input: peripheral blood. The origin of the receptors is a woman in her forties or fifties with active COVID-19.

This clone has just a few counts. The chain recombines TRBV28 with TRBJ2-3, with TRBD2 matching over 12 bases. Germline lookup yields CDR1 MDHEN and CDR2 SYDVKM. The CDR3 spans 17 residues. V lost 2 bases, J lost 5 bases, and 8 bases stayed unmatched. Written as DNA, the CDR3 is TGTGCCAGCAGTTTAAGACTACTAGCGGGAGGAGGAGATACGCAGTATTTT. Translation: CASSLRLLAGGGDTQYF.

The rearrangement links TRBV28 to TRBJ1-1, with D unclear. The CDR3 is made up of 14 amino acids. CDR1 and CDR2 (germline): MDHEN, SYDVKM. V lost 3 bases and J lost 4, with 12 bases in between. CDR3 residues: CASSFELRGTEAFF. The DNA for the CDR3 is TGTGCCAGCAGTTTCGAACTTAGAGGCACTGAAGCTTTCTTT.

The CDR3 DNA reads as TGTGCCAGCAGTTACGCAGGAACTTTCGGTGGCTACACCTTC. Protein product: CASSYAGTFGGYTF. This chain connects TRBV6-2 or TRBV6-3 to TRBJ1-2; D ambiguous. V lost 2 bases and J 7 bases, leaving 14 bases between the germline ends. The CDR3 covers 14 residues. Germline V gene data show CDR1 as MNHEY and CDR2 as SVGEGT.

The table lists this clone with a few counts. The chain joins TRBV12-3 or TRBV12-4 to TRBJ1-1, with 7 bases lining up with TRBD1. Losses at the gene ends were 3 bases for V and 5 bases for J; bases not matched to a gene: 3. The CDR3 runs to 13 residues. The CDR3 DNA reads TGTGCCAGCAGTTTGACAGGGAGGACTGAAGCTTTCTTT. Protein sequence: CASSLTGRTEAFF.

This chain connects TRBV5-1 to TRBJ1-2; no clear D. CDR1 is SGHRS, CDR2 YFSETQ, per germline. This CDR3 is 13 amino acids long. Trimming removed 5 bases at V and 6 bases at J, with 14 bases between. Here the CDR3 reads CASSFRSEDGYTF. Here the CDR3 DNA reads TGCGCCAGCAGTTTCCGGTCCGAGGATGGCTACACCTTC.

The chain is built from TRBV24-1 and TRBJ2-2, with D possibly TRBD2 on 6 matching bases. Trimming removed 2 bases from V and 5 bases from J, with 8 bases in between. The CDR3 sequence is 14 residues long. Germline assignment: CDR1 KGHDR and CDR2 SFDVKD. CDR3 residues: CATSDWRDTGELFF. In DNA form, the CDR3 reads TGTGCCACCAGTGATTGGAGGGATACCGGGGAGCTGTTTTTT.

CDR3 loop: CATKNLAGGLYEQYF. The CDR3 region has the DNA TGTGCCACAAAAAATTTAGCGGGAGGACTCTACGAGCAGTACTTC. The chain uses TRBV10-3 and TRBJ2-7; 10 bases fit TRBD2. Germline V lookup: CDR1 ENHRY, CDR2 SYGVKD. The J segment lost 3 bases and the V segment lost 10 bases, leaving 12 bases of the junction unmatched. This CDR3 has 15 residues.

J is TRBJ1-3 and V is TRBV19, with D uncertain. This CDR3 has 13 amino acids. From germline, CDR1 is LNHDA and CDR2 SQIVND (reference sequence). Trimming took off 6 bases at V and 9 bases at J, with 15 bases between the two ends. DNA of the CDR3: TGTGCCAGTAGGCAGGTAGGAGGTGGCACCATATATTTT. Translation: CASRQVGGGTIYF. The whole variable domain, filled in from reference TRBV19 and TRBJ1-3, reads DGGITQSPKYLFRKEGQNVTLSCEQNLNHDAMYWYRQDPGQGLRLIYYSQIVNDFQKGDIAEGYSVSREKKESFPLTVTSAQKNPTAFYLCASRQVGGGTIYFGEGSWLTVV.

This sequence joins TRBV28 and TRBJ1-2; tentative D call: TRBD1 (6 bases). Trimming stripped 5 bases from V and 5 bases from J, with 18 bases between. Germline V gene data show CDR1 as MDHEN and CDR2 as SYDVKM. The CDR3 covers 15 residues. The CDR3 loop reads CASSTQRGRDYGYTF. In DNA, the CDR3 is TGTGCCAGCAGTACCCAGAGGGGGAGAGATTATGGCTACACCTTC.

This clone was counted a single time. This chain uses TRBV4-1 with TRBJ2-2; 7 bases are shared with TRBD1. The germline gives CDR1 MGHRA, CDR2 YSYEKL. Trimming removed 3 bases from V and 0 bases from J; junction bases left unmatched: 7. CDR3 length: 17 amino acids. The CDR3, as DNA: TGCGCCAGCAGCCACGTACAGGGACAGTCGAACACCGGGGAGCTGTTTTTT. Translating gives CASSHVQGQSNTGELFF.

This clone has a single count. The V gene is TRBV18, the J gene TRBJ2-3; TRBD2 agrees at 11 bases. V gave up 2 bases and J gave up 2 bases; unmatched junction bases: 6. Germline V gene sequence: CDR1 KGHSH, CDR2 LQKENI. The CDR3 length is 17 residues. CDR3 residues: CASSPFTTSGNTDTQYF. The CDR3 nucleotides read TGTGCCAGCTCACCATTTACGACTAGCGGGAACACAGATACGCAGTATTTT.

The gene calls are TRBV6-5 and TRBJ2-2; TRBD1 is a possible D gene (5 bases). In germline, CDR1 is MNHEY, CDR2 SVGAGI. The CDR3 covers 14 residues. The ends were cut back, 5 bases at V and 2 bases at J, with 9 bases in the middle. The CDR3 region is CASSRQGNTGELFF. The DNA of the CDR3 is TGTGCCAGCAGTCGGCAGGGTAACACCGGGGAGCTGTTTTTT.

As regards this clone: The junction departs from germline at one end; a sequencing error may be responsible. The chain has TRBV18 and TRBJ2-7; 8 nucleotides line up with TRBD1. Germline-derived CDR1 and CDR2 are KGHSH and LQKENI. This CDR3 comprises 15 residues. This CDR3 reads CASSGQGTGSYEQYF. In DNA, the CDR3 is TGTGCCAGCTCAGGACAGGGAACAGGGTCCTATGAGCAGTACTTC.

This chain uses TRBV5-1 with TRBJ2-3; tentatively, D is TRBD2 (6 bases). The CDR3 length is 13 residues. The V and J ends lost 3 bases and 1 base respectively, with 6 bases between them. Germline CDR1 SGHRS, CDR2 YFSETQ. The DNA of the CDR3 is TGCGCCAGCAGCTGGGGGGGCACAGATACGCAGTATTTT. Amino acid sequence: CASSWGGTDTQYF. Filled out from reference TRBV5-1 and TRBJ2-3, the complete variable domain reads KAGVTQTPRYLIKTRGQQVTLSCSPISGHRSVSWYQQTPGQGLQFLFEYFSETQRNKGNFPGRFSGRQFSNSRSEMNVSTLELGDSALYLCASSWGGTDTQYFGPGTRLTVL.

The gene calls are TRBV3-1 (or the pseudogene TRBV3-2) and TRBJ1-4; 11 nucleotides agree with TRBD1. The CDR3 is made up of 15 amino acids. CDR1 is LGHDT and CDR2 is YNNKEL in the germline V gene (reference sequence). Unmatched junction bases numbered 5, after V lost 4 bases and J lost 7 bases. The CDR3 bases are TGTGCCAGCAGCCGCCGGGACAGGGGGGGTGAAAAACTGTTTTTT. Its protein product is CASSRRDRGGEKLFF.

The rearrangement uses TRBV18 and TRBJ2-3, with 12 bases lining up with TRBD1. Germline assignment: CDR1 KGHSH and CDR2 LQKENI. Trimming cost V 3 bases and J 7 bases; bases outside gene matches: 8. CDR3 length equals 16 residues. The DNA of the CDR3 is TGTGCCAGCTCACCTGGGGGACAGGGGGCTGTGAATACGCAGTATTTT. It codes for CASSPGGQGAVNTQYF.

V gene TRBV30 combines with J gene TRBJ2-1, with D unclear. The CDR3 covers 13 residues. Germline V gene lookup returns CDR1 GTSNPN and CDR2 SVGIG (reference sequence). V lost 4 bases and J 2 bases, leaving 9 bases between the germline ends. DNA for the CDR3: TGTGCCTGGACTAGGTCCCCCTACAATGAGCAGTTCTTC. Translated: CAWTRSPYNEQFF.

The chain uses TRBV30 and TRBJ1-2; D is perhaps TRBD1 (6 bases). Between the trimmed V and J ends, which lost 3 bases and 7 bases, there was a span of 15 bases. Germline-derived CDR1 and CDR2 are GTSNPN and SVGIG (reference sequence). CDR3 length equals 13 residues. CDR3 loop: CAWSAGERGGYTF. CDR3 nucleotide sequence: TGTGCCTGGAGCGCAGGGGAGAGAGGTGGCTACACCTTC.

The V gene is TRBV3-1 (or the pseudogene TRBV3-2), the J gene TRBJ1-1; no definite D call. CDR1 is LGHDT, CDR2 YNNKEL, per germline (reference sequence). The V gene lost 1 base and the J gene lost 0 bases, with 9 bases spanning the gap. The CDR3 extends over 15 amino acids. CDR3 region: CASSQGEVLNTEAFF. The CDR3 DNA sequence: TGTGCCAGCAGCCAAGGGGAGGTTCTGAACACTGAAGCTTTCTTT.

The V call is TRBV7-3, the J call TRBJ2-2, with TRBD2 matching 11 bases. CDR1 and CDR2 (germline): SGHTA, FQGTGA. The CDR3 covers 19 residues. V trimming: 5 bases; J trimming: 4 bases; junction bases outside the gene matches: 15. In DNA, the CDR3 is TGTGCCAGCAGCGCAAACAGACTAGCGGGACGAGGCGGCACCGGGGAGCTGTTTTTT. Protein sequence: CASSANRLAGRGGTGELFF.

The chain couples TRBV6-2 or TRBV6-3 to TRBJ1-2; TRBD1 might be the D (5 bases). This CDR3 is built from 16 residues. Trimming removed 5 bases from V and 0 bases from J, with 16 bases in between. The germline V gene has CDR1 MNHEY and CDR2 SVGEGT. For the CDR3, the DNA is TGTGCCAGCAGTGATACCTCGACAGTTACTAACTATGGCTACACCTTC. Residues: CASSDTSTVTNYGYTF.

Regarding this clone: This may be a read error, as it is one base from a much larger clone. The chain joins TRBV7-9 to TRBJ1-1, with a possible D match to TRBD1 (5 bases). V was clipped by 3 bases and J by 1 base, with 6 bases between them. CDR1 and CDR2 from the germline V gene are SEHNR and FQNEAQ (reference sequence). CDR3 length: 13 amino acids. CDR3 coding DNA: TGTGCCAGCAGCTTGGGGCAGAACACTGAAGCTTTCTTT. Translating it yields CASSLGQNTEAFF.

CDR3: CASSYSVQGYSPLHF. The CDR3 DNA follows: TGTGCCAGCAGTTACTCAGTGCAGGGTTATTCACCCCTCCACTTT. The genes are TRBV6-5 and TRBJ1-6; possibly TRBD1 for D (5 bases). V gave up 0 bases and J gave up 8 bases, with 11 bases separating them. Germline CDR1 reads MNHEY; CDR2 reads SVGAGI. CDR3 length equals 15 residues.

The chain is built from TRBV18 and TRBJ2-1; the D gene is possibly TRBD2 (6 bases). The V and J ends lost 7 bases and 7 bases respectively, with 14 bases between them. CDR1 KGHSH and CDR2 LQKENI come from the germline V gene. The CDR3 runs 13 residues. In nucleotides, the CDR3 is TGTGCCAGCTTACGTAGCGGTGCGAATGAGCAGTTCTTC. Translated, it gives CASLRSGANEQFF. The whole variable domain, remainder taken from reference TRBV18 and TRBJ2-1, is NAGVMQNPRHLVRRRGQEARLRCSPMKGHSHVYWYRQLPEEGLKFMVYLQKENIIDESGMPKERFSAEFPKEGPSILRIQQVVRGDSAAYFCASLRSGANEQFFGPGTRLTVL.

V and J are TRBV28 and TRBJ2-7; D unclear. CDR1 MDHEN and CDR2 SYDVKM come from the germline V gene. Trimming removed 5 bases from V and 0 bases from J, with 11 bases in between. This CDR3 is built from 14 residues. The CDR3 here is CASSPMTGSYEQYF. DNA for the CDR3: TGTGCCAGCAGTCCTATGACTGGCTCCTACGAGCAGTACTTC.

Written as DNA, the CDR3 is TGTGCCAGCAGTTCCGGGACAGGGGGCGCAGGCTATGGCTACACCTTC. Protein product: CASSSGTGGAGYGYTF. This sequence joins TRBV6-5 and TRBJ1-2, with TRBD1 identical over 12 bases. The CDR3 consists of 16 residues. The junction had 7 bases not matched to a gene; V was cut back by 4 bases and J by 4 bases. In germline, CDR1 is MNHEY, CDR2 SVGAGI.

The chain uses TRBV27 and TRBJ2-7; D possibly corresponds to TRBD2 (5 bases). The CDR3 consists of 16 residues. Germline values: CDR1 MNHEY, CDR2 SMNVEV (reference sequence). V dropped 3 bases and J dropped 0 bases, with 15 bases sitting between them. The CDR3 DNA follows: TGTGCCAGCAGTTTGTTTGGTAGCGCCATCTCCTACGAGCAGTACTTC. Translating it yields CASSLFGSAISYEQYF.

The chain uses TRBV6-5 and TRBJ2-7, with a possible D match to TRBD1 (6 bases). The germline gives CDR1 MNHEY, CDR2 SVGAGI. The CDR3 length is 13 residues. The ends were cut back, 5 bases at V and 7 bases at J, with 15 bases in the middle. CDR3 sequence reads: CASSRAGDREQYF. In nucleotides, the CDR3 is TGTGCCAGCAGTCGAGCAGGCGACAGGGAGCAGTACTTC.

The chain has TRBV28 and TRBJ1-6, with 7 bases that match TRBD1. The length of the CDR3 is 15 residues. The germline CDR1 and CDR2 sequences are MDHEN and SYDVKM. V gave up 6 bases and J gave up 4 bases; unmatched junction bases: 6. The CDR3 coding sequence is TGTGCCAGCAGCCTATCGGGACAGTATAATTCACCCCTCCACTTT. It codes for CASSLSGQYNSPLHF.

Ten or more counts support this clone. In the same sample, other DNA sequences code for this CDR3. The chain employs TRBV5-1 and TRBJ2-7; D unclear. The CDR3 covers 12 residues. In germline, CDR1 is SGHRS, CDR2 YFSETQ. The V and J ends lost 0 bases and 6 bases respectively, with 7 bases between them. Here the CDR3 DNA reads TGCGCCAGCAGCTTGGCCGGCGGCGAGCAGTACTTC. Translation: CASSLAGGEQYF.

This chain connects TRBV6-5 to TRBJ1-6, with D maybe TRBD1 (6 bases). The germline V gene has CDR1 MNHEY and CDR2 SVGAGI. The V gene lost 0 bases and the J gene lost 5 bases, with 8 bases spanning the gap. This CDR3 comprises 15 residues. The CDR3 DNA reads TGTGCCAGCAGTTACTCGAACAGGGATAATTCACCCCTCCACTTT. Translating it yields CASSYSNRDNSPLHF.